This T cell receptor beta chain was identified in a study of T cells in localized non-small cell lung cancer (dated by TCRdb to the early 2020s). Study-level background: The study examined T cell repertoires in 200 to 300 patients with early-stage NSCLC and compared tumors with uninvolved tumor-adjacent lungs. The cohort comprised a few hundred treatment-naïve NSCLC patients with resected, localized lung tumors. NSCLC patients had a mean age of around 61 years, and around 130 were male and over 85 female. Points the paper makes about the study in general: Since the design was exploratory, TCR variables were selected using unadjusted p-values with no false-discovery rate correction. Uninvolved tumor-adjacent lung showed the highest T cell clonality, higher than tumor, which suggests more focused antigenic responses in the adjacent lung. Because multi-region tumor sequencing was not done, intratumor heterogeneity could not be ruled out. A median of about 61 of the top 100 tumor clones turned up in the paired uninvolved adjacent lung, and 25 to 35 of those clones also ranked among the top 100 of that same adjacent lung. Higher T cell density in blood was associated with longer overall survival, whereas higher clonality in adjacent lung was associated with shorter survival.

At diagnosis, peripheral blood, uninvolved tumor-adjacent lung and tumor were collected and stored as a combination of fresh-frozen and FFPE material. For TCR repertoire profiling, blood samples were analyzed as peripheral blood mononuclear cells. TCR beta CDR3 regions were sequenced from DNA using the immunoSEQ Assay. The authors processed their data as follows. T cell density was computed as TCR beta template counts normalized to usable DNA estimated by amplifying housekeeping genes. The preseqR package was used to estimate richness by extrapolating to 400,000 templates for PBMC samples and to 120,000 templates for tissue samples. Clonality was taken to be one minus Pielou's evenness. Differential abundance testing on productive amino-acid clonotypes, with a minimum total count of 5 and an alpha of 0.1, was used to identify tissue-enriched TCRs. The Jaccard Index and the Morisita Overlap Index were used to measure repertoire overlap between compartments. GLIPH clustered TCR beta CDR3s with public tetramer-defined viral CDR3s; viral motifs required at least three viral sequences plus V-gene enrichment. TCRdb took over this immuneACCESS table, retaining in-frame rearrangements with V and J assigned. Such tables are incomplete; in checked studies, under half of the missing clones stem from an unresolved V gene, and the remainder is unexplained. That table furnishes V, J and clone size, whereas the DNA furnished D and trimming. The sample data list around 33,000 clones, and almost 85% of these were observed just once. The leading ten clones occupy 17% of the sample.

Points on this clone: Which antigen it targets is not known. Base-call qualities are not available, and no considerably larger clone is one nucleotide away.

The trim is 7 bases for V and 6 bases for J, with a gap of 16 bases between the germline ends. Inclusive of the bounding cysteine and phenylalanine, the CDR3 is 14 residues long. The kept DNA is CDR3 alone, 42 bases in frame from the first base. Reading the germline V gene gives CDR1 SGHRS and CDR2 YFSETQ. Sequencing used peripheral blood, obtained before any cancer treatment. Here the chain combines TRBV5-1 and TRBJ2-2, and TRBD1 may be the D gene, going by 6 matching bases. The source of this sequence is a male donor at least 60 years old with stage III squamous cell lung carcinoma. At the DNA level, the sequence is TGCGCCAGCCGGACAGCCATTCTGGCCGGGGAGCTGTTTTTT. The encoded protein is CASRTAILAGELFF.